This TCR beta chain comes out of a study of response to subunit inactivated influenza vaccine. Findings and caveats of the study: Each seasonal influenza vaccination recruits few new T cells, the authors suggested.

TCRdb re-called the RT-PCR reads with MiXCR, one entry per CDR3 protein. Among roughly 150,000 distinct CDR3 sequences listed, about 11% were seen once. This CDR3 contains 14 residues. The V gene's germline CDR1 is MNHEY and CDR2 SVGEGT. As for this clonotype: Its antigen remains unknown. Compared with germline, one end of the junction differs, possibly owing to a read error.

The clonotype was recovered from a man between 50 and 59 years old who received an inactivated influenza vaccine. The starting material was non-naive T cells sorted from PBMCs, obtained 40 to 50 days after vaccination. The gene calls are TRBV6-2 or TRBV6-3 and TRBJ1-1, with D perhaps TRBD1 (6 bases). CDR3 amino acids: CARRGGGASSEAFF. CDR3 nucleotide sequence: TGTGCCCGCAGAGGGGGAGGGGCGTCCTCTGAAGCTTTCTTT.